This TCR beta chain was sequenced during a study of beta chain features in type 1 diabetes. Findings of the study overall: High TCR expression in some cells could lead to their over-representation in cDNA sequencing.

TCRB transcripts that were expressed got sequenced, as all of the isolated RNA had been reverse transcribed. Clones were read by immunoSEQ multiplex PCR, and TCRdb kept only the in-frame ones, dropping some. This table has approximately 84,000 clones, under 35% appearing once. This CDR3 has 14 amino acids. The ends were cut back, 3 bases at V and 4 bases at J, with 10 bases in the middle. The V gene's germline CDR1 is LNHDA and CDR2 SQIVND (reference sequence). In the case of this clone: What it binds is not known.

This TCR was recovered from a woman between 18 and 29 years old in good health. This chain links TRBV19 with TRBJ2-1, with D perhaps matching TRBD2 (6 bases). Sequences were obtained from stem cell memory CD4+ T cells from blood. The CDR3 DNA follows: TGTGCCAGTAGTATGAAGGGAGGATACAATGAGCAGTTCTTC. It encodes CASSMKGGYNEQFF.